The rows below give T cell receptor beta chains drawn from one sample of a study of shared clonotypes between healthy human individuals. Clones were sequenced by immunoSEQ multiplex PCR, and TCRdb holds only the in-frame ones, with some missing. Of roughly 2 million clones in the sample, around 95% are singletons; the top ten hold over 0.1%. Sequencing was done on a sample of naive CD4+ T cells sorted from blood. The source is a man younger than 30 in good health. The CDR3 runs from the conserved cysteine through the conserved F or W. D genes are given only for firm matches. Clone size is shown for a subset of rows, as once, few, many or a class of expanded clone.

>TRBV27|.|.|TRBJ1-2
TGTGCCAGCAGGACCTACAGGTCCGCTAACTATGGCTACACCTTC
CASRTYRSANYGYTF
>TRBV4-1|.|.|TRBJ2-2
TGCGCCAGCAGCCAGGTCCTTTCGGACTGGCCCGGGGAGCTGTTTTTT
CASSQVLSDWPGELFF
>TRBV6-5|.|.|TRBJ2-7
TGTGCCAGCACCAGTCCCGGGACAAGCCTATACGAGCAGTACTTC
CASTSPGTSLYEQYF
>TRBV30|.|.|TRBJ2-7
TGTGCCTGGAACAGGGCTTCCTACGAGCAGTACTTC
CAWNRASYEQYF
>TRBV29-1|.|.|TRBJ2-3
TGCAGCGTTGTCGGCAGACTCACAGATACGCAGTATTTT
CSVVGRLTDTQYF
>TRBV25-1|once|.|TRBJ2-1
TGTGCCAGCAGTCGGGCCCGGGGAAGCTCCTACAATGAGCAGTTCTTC
CASSRARGSSYNEQFF
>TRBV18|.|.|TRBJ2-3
TGTGCCAGCTCACCCTCTTCCACAGATACGCAGTATTTT
CASSPSSTDTQYF
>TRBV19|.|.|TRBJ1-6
TGTGCCAGTAGTGAGACAGGAACTCCCTCCTATAATTCACCCCTCCACTTT
CASSETGTPSYNSPLHF
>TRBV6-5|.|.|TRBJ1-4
TGTGCCAGCAGATCCGGGTTAGGGAATGAAAAACTGTTTTTT
CASRSGLGNEKLFF
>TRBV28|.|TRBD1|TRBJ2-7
TGTGCCAGCAGCCCTCGGGACAGGGACTACGAGCAGTACTTC
CASSPRDRDYEQYF
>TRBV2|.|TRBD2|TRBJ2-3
TGTGCCAGCAGAGCTGGGACTAGCGGGATTGGGGCAGATACGCAGTATTTT
CASRAGTSGIGADTQYF
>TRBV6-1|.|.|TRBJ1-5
TGTGCCAGCAGTGAAGTAGGCCTTAAGGGCAATCAGCCCCAGCATTTT
CASSEVGLKGNQPQHF
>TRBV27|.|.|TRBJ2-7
TGTGCCAGCAGTTTTAGGGGTGCCTACGAGCAGTACTTC
CASSFRGAYEQYF
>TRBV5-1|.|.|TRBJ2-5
TGCGCCAGCAGCCTGGGAAGTAGCCGGGGAGAAACCCAGTACTTC
CASSLGSSRGETQYF
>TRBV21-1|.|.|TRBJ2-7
TGTGCCAGCAGCAAAGGGACTTTCTACGAGCAGTACTTC
CASSKGTFYEQYF
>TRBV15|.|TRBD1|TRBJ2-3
TGTGCCACCTCCCGGACAGGGAGGACGCAGTATTTT
CATSRTGRTQYF
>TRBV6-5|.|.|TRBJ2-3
TGTGCCAGCAGTTACTCGTTCTCAAGCACAGATACGCAGTATTTT
CASSYSFSSTDTQYF
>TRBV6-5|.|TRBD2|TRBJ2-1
TGTGCCAGCGCTCCCAGCGGGGGCTCCTACAATGAGCAGTTCTTC
CASAPSGGSYNEQFF
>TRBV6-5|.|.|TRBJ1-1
TGTGCCAGCAGGCGAACCGGGGGGACTGAAGCTTTCTTT
CASRRTGGTEAFF
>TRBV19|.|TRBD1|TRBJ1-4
TGTGCCAGTAGTATTGCAACAGGGGGCAGTGAAAAACTGTTTTTT
CASSIATGGSEKLFF
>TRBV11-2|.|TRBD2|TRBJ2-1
TGTGCCAGCAGCTTAGGCGGGAGCTACAATGAGCAGTTCTTC
CASSLGGSYNEQFF
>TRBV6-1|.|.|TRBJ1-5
TGTGCCAGCAGGGTGGTGGGGGCCGTCAATCAGCCCCAGCATTTT
CASRVVGAVNQPQHF
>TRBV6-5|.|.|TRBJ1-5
TGTGCCAGCAGTTACAGGGAAGGTCAGCCCCAGCATTTT
CASSYREGQPQHF
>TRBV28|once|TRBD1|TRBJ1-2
TGTGCCAGTGGCAGGGGGAGCTATGGCTACACCTTC
CASGRGSYGYTF
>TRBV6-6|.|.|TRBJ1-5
TGTGCCAGCAGTTACACAAATAGCAATCAGCCCCAGCATTTT
CASSYTNSNQPQHF
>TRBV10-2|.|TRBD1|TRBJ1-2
TGCGCCAGCAGTGATCTTGGGACAGCCAGCTATGGCTACACCTTC
CASSDLGTASYGYTF
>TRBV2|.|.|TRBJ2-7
TGTGCCGGGGCCACCGGGCGACTGGCTTACGAGCAGTACTTC
CAGATGRLAYEQYF
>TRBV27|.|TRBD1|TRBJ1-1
TGTGCCAGCAGTCCCGACAGGGGCACTGAAGCTTTCTTT
CASSPDRGTEAFF
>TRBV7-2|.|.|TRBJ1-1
TGTGCCAGCAGCTTATTAGGCCCGAACACTGAAGCTTTCTTT
CASSLLGPNTEAFF
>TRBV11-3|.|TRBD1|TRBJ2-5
TGTGCCAGCAGCTTAGGAGCCAGGGGGCAAGAGACCCAGTACTTC
CASSLGARGQETQYF
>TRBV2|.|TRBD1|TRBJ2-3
TGTGCCAGCAGTGAAGGGACAGGGGTCGTAGATACGCAGTATTTT
CASSEGTGVVDTQYF
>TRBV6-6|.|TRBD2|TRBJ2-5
TGTGCCAGCAGTTCCCCAAGCGGGGTTGGGACCCAGTACTTC
CASSSPSGVGTQYF
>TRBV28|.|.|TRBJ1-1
TGTGCCAGCAGTTGGGGGGTAGGGCGAATGAACACTGAAGCTTTCTTT
CASSWGVGRMNTEAFF
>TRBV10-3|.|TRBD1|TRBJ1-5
TGTGCCATCAGTAAAACAGGGGACAATCAGCCCCAGCATTTT
CAISKTGDNQPQHF
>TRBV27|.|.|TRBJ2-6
TGTGCCAGCAGTTCGTCTGGGGCCAACGTCCTGACTTTC
CASSSSGANVLTF
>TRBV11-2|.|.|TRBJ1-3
TGTGCCAGCAGCTCCCCCCCCTCTGGAAACACCATATATTTT
CASSSPPSGNTIYF
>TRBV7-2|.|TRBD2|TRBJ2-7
TGTGCCAGCAGCTTAGCGCGCCAGCGGGAGCTCTACGAGCAGTACTTC
CASSLARQRELYEQYF
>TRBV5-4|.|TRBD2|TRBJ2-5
TGTGCCAGCAGCCCGGGACTAGCGGGAGAGACCCAGTACTTC
CASSPGLAGETQYF
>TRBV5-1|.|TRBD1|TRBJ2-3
TGCGCCAGCAGCTTGGGGACAGGGGTGGATACGCAGTATTTT
CASSLGTGVDTQYF
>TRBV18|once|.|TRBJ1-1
TGTGCCAGCTCACCGTACGGGGGCGGATCGGATGAAGCTTTCTTT
CASSPYGGGSDEAFF
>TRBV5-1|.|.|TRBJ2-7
TGCGCCAGCAGCTTATTACAGGGCTTTACCTCCTACGAGCAGTACTTC
CASSLLQGFTSYEQYF
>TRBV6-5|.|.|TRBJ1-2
TGTGCCAGCAGTTACACCCGGTCGGGAAGCTATGGCTACACCTTC
CASSYTRSGSYGYTF
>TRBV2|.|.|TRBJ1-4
TGTGCCAGCAGTGGTGAAGTAGGCGAAAAACTGTTTTTT
CASSGEVGEKLFF
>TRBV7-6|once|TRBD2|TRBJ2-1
TGTGCCAGCAGTTATACTAGCGGCAATGAGCAGTTCTTC
CASSYTSGNEQFF
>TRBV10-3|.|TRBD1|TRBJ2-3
TGTGCCATCAGTGAAAGACAGGGGCAGGCAGATACGCAGTATTTT
CAISERQGQADTQYF
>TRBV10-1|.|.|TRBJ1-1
TGCGCCAGCAGTGACCATGGAAAGAACACTGAAGCTTTCTTT
CASSDHGKNTEAFF
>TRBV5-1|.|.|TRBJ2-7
TGCGCCAGCAGCTTGGCCCCGGGAACCTACGAGCAGTACTTC
CASSLAPGTYEQYF
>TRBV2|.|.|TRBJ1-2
TGTGCCAGCAGCTCAGGGGCAGCTCTCTTGGGCTACACCTTC
CASSSGAALLGYTF
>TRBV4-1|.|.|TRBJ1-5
TGCGCCAGCAGCCAAGGGTCTCAGGGACAACAGCCCCAGCATTTT
CASSQGSQGQQPQHF
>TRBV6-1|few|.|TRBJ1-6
TGTGCCAGCAGTGAAGCAGAGACAGTTAGAATTCCCCTCCACTTT
CASSEAETVRIPLHF
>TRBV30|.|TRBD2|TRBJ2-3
TGTGCCTGGAGCGGGGGACTAGCGGGAGGGGGAGATACGCAGTATTTT
CAWSGGLAGGGDTQYF
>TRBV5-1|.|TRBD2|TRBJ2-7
TGCGCCAGCAGCTTGGCTAGCGGGAGCTACTACGAGCAGTACTTC
CASSLASGSYYEQYF
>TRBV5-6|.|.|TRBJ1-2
TGTGCCAGCAGCTTGTGGGACGGCGGACGCTACACCTTC
CASSLWDGGRYTF